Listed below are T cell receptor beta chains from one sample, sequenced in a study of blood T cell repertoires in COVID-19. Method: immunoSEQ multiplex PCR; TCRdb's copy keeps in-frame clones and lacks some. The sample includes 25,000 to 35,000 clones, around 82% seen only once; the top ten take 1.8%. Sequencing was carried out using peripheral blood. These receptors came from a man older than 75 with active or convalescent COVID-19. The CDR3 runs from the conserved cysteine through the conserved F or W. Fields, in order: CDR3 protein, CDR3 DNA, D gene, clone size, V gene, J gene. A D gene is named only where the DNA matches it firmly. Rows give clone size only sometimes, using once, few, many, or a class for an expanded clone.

CASSGGTFAEAFF	TGTGCCAGCAGTGGAGGGACATTTGCTGAAGCTTTCTTT	-	-	TRBV25-1	TRBJ1-1
CASRHRGGNTEAFF	TGTGCCAGCAGGCACAGGGGTGGTAACACTGAAGCTTTCTTT	TRBD1	-	TRBV2	TRBJ1-1
CASSLSGAPYQPQHF	TGTGCCAGCAGTTTATCGGGGGCCCCATATCAGCCCCAGCATTTT	-	medium-sized	TRBV27	TRBJ1-5
CASSLTPRLEGGYTF	TGTGCCAGCAGCTTAACCCCGCGGTTGGAGGGGGGCTACACCTTC	-	-	TRBV7-3	TRBJ1-2
CASSLDRDSQFEAFF	TGTGCCAGCAGCTTAGACCGGGACAGCCAATTTGAAGCTTTCTTT	TRBD1	-	TRBV7-9	TRBJ1-1
CASSEALQVSVTEAFF	TGTGCCAGCAGTGAAGCGCTTCAGGTCTCCGTCACTGAAGCTTTCTTT	-	once	TRBV6-1	TRBJ1-1
CASSPTSGAGSGELFF	TGTGCCAGCAGCCCAACTAGCGGGGCCGGGTCCGGGGAGCTGTTTTTT	TRBD2	-	TRBV5-4	TRBJ2-2
CASSLGTGLEKLFF	TGCGCCAGCAGCTTAGGGACAGGGTTGGAAAAACTGTTTTTT	TRBD1	-	TRBV5-1	TRBJ1-4
CASSSPTLRSDTQYF	TGTGCCAGCAGCTCCCCGACTCTCCGCTCAGATACGCAGTATTTT	-	-	TRBV7-2	TRBJ2-3
CATSRLQEDEKLFF	TGTGCCACCAGCAGATTACAGGAAGACGAAAAACTGTTTTTT	-	-	TRBV15	TRBJ1-4
CASKNLALGNQPQHF	TGTGCCAGCAAAAACCTGGCCCTTGGCAATCAGCCCCAGCATTTT	-	few	TRBV2	TRBJ1-5
CASSVTAGVTDTQYF	TGTGCCAGCAGCGTGACAGCGGGGGTCACAGATACGCAGTATTTT	TRBD2	-	TRBV9	TRBJ2-3
CASSVTSGVRNEQFF	TGTGCCAGCTCCGTAACTAGCGGGGTTCGGAATGAGCAGTTCTTC	TRBD2	-	TRBV2	TRBJ2-1
CAIQQTGDSNQPQHF	TGTGCCATCCAGCAGACAGGGGATAGCAATCAGCCCCAGCATTTT	TRBD1	-	TRBV10-3	TRBJ1-5
CASSRTPPGRNEQFF	TGTGCCAGCAGTAGGACTCCCCCGGGTAGGAATGAGCAGTTCTTC	-	-	TRBV28	TRBJ2-1
CASSLGGYYEQYF	TGTGCCAGCAGCTTGGGCGGATACTACGAGCAGTACTTC	-	-	TRBV5-6	TRBJ2-7
CASKINWGDENIQYF	TGTGCCAGTAAAATTAATTGGGGGGACGAAAACATTCAGTACTTC	-	few	TRBV19	TRBJ2-4
CASNPGGGDEQYF	TGTGCCAGCAACCCCGGGGGGGGCGACGAGCAGTACTTC	TRBD2	-	TRBV9	TRBJ2-7
CASSPDYGYTF	TGTGCCAGCAGCCCAGACTATGGCTACACCTTC	-	few	TRBV6-6	TRBJ1-2
CASSQVNRVEKLFF	TGTGCCAGCAGCCAGGTCAACAGGGTAGAGAAACTGTTTTTT	-	-	TRBV3-1/TRBV3-2	TRBJ1-4
CASSQMSMNTEAFF	TGTGCCAGCAGTCAGATGTCCATGAACACTGAAGCTTTCTTT	-	few	TRBV2	TRBJ1-1
CASSLAGQGNTDTQYF	TGTGCCAGCAGCTTAGCGGGACAGGGGAACACAGATACGCAGTATTTT	TRBD1	-	TRBV7-2	TRBJ2-3
CASSSLAGAAETQYF	TGTGCCAGTAGCTCGTTAGCGGGAGCTGCGGAGACCCAGTACTTC	TRBD2	few	TRBV19	TRBJ2-5
CASSPDPSGGNTIYF	TGTGCCAGCTCACCGGACCCCTCGGGAGGAAACACCATATATTTT	-	-	TRBV18	TRBJ1-3
CASNPAAGASNQPQHF	TGTGCCAGCAATCCCGCCGCAGGGGCTAGCAATCAGCCCCAGCATTTT	-	-	TRBV28	TRBJ1-5
CASSLDARNTIYF	TGTGCCAGCAGCTTAGATGCCAGGAACACCATATATTTT	-	once	TRBV11-2	TRBJ1-3
CAISESGDTQYF	TGTGCCATCAGTGAGAGCGGAGATACGCAGTATTTT	-	-	TRBV10-3	TRBJ2-3
CASSPLASGRAHEQYF	TGTGCCAGCAGTCCCTTGGCTAGCGGGAGGGCCCACGAGCAGTACTTC	TRBD2	few	TRBV27	TRBJ2-7
CASSPTSGGNEQFF	TGTGCCAGCTCACCTACTAGCGGGGGAAATGAGCAGTTCTTC	TRBD2	-	TRBV18	TRBJ2-1
CASRSSYNEQFF	TGTGCCAGCCGCAGCTCCTACAATGAGCAGTTCTTC	-	-	TRBV27	TRBJ2-1
CASSFWETGPSSYEQYF	TGTGCCAGCAGCTTTTGGGAAACAGGCCCTTCCTCCTACGAGCAGTACTTC	-	-	TRBV5-6	TRBJ2-7
CASRAGASYEQYF	TGTGCCAGCAGGGCAGGGGCCTCCTACGAGCAGTACTTC	-	-	TRBV27	TRBJ2-7
CASSPEGGGSQPQHF	TGTGCCAGCAGCCCGGAAGGGGGGGGGAGTCAGCCCCAGCATTTT	-	-	TRBV5-5	TRBJ1-5
CSASQAGPYEQYF	TGCAGTGCTAGTCAGGCGGGGCCGTACGAGCAGTACTTC	-	-	TRBV20-1	TRBJ2-7
CASSYRGATEAFF	TGTGCCAGCAGTTACCGGGGGGCCACTGAAGCTTTCTTT	-	-	TRBV6-6	TRBJ1-1
CASRISTGTGNSPLHF	TGTGCCAGCAGGATCTCGACCGGGACAGGGAATTCACCCCTCCACTTT	TRBD1	-	TRBV2	TRBJ1-6
CAIFSPLNTEAFF	TGTGCCATCTTCTCTCCTCTGAACACTGAAGCTTTCTTT	-	few	TRBV10-3	TRBJ1-1
CASSDSGGYGYTF	TGTGCCAGCTCCGATTCAGGGGGCTATGGCTACACCTTC	TRBD1	-	TRBV18	TRBJ1-2
CASSISPMRRSNQPQHF	TGTGCCAGTAGTATATCCCCCATGCGGCGGAGCAATCAGCCCCAGCATTTT	-	once	TRBV19	TRBJ1-5
CASGLGQGRTDTQYF	TGTGCTAGTGGTTTGGGACAGGGCCGCACAGATACGCAGTATTTT	TRBD1	-	TRBV12-5	TRBJ2-3
CASSVQGIRYNSPLHF	TGCGCCAGCAGCGTCCAGGGGATTCGGTATAATTCACCCCTCCACTTT	-	-	TRBV5-1	TRBJ1-6